This T cell receptor (beta chain) originates from a study of cytomegalovirus exposure and HLA in healthy donors. At the level of the study: Ancestry clustering placed around 81% of roughly 410 genotyped donors in the Caucasian-associated cluster.

The PCR used 60 Vbeta and 13 Jbeta primers. Sequenced by immunoSEQ multiplex PCR; TCRdb stores in-frame clones only, minus some. Here the sample spans 150,000 to 200,000 clones, around 79% being singletons. Findings of the study overall: The Asian-associated ancestry cluster reportedly had fewer N-insertions than the 666-donor mean in a later analysis. An analysis done earlier found most TCR beta V segments productive about 87% or about 30% of the time. Analyzed later, association rates of TCRs varied across HLA loci, with DRB1 most and HLA-C fewest.

J was trimmed by 4 bases and V by 4 bases; bases with no gene match: 2. There are 13 residues in the CDR3. Germline V gene sequence: CDR1 MDHEN, CDR2 SYDVKM. Notes on this clone: As yet, its antigen is unknown.

This sequence originates from a man aged 35 to 55 in good health and CMV-seropositive. Material: PBMCs. The V gene is TRBV28, the J gene TRBJ2-5; TRBD2 matches 8 bases. For the CDR3, the DNA is TGTGCCAGCAGTTCGGGACTAGGAGAGACCCAGTACTTC. Amino acids: CASSSGLGETQYF.